The following is a TCR beta chain sequence with its context. What it binds is unknown. CDR3 length: 13 residues. The V and J ends lost 4 bases and 5 bases respectively, with 11 bases between them. Germline V gene data show CDR1 as MNHEY and CDR2 as SMNVEV (reference sequence). This entry comes from a study of cytomegalovirus exposure and HLA in healthy donors. For the study at large: Inside one of the first data releases sat about 85 million unique TCRs taken from HLA-typed donors.

The PCR ran on 60 Vbeta and 13 Jbeta primers. The assay was immunoSEQ multiplex PCR, and TCRdb's table has in-frame clones only and misses some. The repertoire includes 100,000 to 150,000 clones, about four fifths of them detected once, and 5% to 6% sits in the top ten. Regarding the study as a whole: A later analysis found that most CMV-associated TCR beta chains appeared HLA-restricted.

The receptor's source is a man under 40 in good health and CMV-seronegative. V usage is TRBV27 and J usage is TRBJ1-1; D not resolved. Sequenced: PBMCs. CDR3 coding DNA: TGTGCCAGCAGTTCAGTACCGGGTACTGAAGCTTTCTTT. The encoded protein is CASSSVPGTEAFF.